Following are 18 T cell receptor beta chains from one sample sequenced in a study of blood T cells in healthy people across ages (dated by TCRdb to the mid-2010s). Receptors were amplified or captured by 5' RACE. These reads were obtained on an Illumina HiSeq 2500. A second roughly 6 to 11 cycle PCR used a sample-barcoded 5' primer and a J-beta primer mix. TCRdb cleaned the public reads at Q25 with fastp, built clones with MiXCR and kept in-frame beta chains. For every CDR3 protein sequence, its rows merge into one entry that carries the most common genes and DNA. Here the sample has approximately 800,000 distinct CDR3 sequences; around a quarter occur a single time. Of the sample, under 4.5% falls within the top ten clones. This sample was also put to use in a study of T cells of mothers and their children.

The sequencing sample was made of blood. The origin of the receptors is a boy between 10 and 17 years old in good health.

This chain joins TRBV7-3 and TRBJ1-2; D gene unclear. The CDR3 is made up of 13 amino acids. Germline CDR1 reads SGHTA; CDR2 reads FQGTGA. V dropped 3 bases and J dropped 7 bases, with 12 bases sitting between them. The CDR3 bases are TGTGCCAGCAGCTTTTCTCAGTATTCTGGCTACACCTTC. Its protein product is CASSFSQYSGYTF.

V gene TRBV12-5 combines with J gene TRBJ2-2; 9 nucleotides align to TRBD1. The ends lost 5 bases at V and 4 bases at J; junction bases unmatched: 5. Per the germline V gene, CDR1 is LGHNT and CDR2 is FRNRAP. The CDR3 loop spans 15 amino acids. CDR3 DNA sequence: TGTGCTAGTGGTACCGGGACAGGGTCCACCGGGGAGCTGTTTTTT. The encoded protein is CASGTGTGSTGELFF.

The rearrangement links TRBV24-1 to TRBJ2-5, with TRBD2 identical over 7 bases. The J call may be in error: the DNA end matches TRBJ2-1 better. Germline V CDR1 and CDR2: KGHDR, SFDVKD. This CDR3 spans 16 amino acids. The CDR3 coding sequence is TGTGCCACCAGTGATTCGGCTAGCGGAGTTCAGAGGGAGCAGTTCTTC. Translation: CATSDSASGVQREQFF.

This clonotype was seen only a few times. V usage is TRBV20-1 and J usage is TRBJ2-1; a possible D gene is TRBD1 (8 bases). Trimming removed 0 bases from V and 15 bases from J, with 15 bases in between. This CDR3 spans 12 amino acids. Germline CDR1 DFQATT, CDR2 SNEGSKA (reference sequence). CDR3 nucleotides: TGCAGTGCTAGAGACGGACAGGGAGGGTCGTTCTTC. Protein sequence: CSARDGQGGSFF.

The rearrangement joins TRBV3-1 to TRBJ2-5, with D unresolved. Trimming cost V 0 bases and J 3 bases, with 8 bases left between them. CDR3 size: 14 residues. Germline V gene sequence: CDR1 LGHDT, CDR2 YNNKEL (reference sequence). CDR3 in DNA: TGTGCCAGCAGCCAAGACGAGCTGGAAGAGACCCAGTACTTC. Its translation is CASSQDELEETQYF.

There are a few counts of this clonotype. The J gene is TRBJ2-1, the V gene TRBV7-8; D might be TRBD2 (6 bases). The ends were cut back, 5 bases at V and 6 bases at J, with 17 bases in the middle. This CDR3 is built from 15 residues. Germline-derived CDR1 and CDR2 are SGHVS and FQNEAQ. The CDR3 here is CASSQPRDWSNEQFF. The CDR3 bases are TGTGCCAGCAGCCAACCCCGGGACTGGAGCAATGAGCAGTTCTTC.

The V gene is TRBV7-2, the J gene TRBJ2-7, with 8 bases fitting TRBD2. The CDR3 totals 18 residues. Germline CDR1 SGHTA, CDR2 FQGNSA. The V segment lost 1 base and the J segment 3 bases; nucleotides outside the gene matches: 14. CDR3 sequence (DNA): TGTGCCAGCAGCTTAGTTCAGGGATCCAGCGGGGGATACTACGAGCAGTACTTC. Protein product: CASSLVQGSSGGYYEQYF.

The chain couples TRBV27 to TRBJ2-7, with D tentatively TRBD1 (7 bases). CDR1 and CDR2 (germline): MNHEY, SMNVEV (reference sequence). V was trimmed by 7 bases and J by 3 bases, leaving 22 bases between them. The CDR3 runs 16 residues. CDR3: CASNSRSQGGHYEQYF. The DNA for the CDR3 is TGTGCCAGCAACTCCCGTTCCCAGGGGGGCCACTACGAGCAGTACTTC.

A few counts support this clonotype. The chain is built from TRBV5-5 and TRBJ1-4; D is undetermined. Germline V gene lookup returns CDR1 SGHKS and CDR2 YYEKEE (reference sequence). Trimming pared 4 bases from V and 0 bases from J, leaving 13 bases between. The CDR3 spans 16 residues. The CDR3 DNA is TGTGCCAGCAGCCCATTTTTTTCGGCAACTAATGAAAAACTGTTTTTT. Amino acid sequence: CASSPFFSATNEKLFF.

CDR3 nucleotides: TGTGCCAGCAGCTTAACGCCGGGACTACCCTGGGAGACCCAGTACTTC. Protein product: CASSLTPGLPWETQYF. The rearrangement uses TRBV7-2 and TRBJ2-5; 7 bases line up with TRBD2. V was clipped by 2 bases and J by 5 bases; unmatched bases: 11. The germline CDR1 and CDR2 sequences are SGHTA and FQGNSA. The CDR3 consists of 16 residues.

There are a few counts of this clonotype. V and J are TRBV5-1 and TRBJ2-3; 7 bases line up with TRBD2. The J segment lost 3 bases and the V segment lost 4 bases, leaving 11 bases of the junction unmatched. Germline V CDR1 and CDR2: SGHRS, YFSETQ. The CDR3 sequence is 16 residues long. The CDR3 region has the DNA TGCGCCAGCAGCAGCGGGACTCCCGGGCGGACAGATACGCAGTATTTT. Protein sequence: CASSSGTPGRTDTQYF.

This clonotype was detected ten times or more. The V gene is TRBV12-3 or TRBV12-4, the J gene TRBJ2-7, with unresolved D. Trimming pared 4 bases from V and 5 bases from J, leaving 12 bases between. The CDR3 contains 13 residues. The CDR3 DNA is TGTGCCAGCAGTTCATTTGTGGGCGACGAGCAGTACTTC. Translation: CASSSFVGDEQYF.

V and J are TRBV12-3 or TRBV12-4 and TRBJ1-2, with TRBD1 as a possible D gene (6 bases). Trimming took 4 bases from V and 4 from J, leaving 13 bases between them. This CDR3 has 14 amino acids. CDR3 region: CASSYRALSYGYTF. The CDR3, as DNA: TGTGCCAGCAGTTACAGGGCATTGAGCTATGGCTACACCTTC.

The J gene is TRBJ2-7, the V gene TRBV7-2, with 7 bases fitting TRBD1. The CDR3 contains 14 residues. Trimming removed 1 base from V and 2 bases from J; junction bases left unmatched: 2. Per the germline V gene, CDR1 is SGHTA and CDR2 is FQGNSA. The CDR3 region has the DNA TGTGCCAGCAGCTTAGACCAGGGGGCCTACGAGCAGTACTTC. This sequence encodes CASSLDQGAYEQYF.

The DNA for the CDR3 is TGCGCCAGCTCCCTGACTAGCGGGCGGCCCTACAATGAGCAGTTCTTC. Translated, it gives CASSLTSGRPYNEQFF. The chain couples TRBV4-3 to TRBJ2-1; 10 bases are shared with TRBD2. Looked up from germline, CDR1 is LGHNA and CDR2 is YSLEER. This CDR3 contains 16 residues. Trimming cost V 8 bases and J 2 bases; bases outside gene matches: 9.

V and J are TRBV20-1 and TRBJ2-3, with D perhaps TRBD1 (6 bases). CDR3 length equals 15 residues. Germline V gene data show CDR1 as DFQATT and CDR2 as SNEGSKA (reference sequence). V was cut by 5 bases and J by 0 bases, with 15 bases left in between. The CDR3 DNA is TGCAGTGCTCCCCATCAGGGGCCCAGCACAGATACGCAGTATTTT. This encodes CSAPHQGPSTDTQYF.

This sequence joins TRBV5-1 and TRBJ1-4; TRBD1 matches 7 bases. The V gene end was trimmed by 4 bases and the J gene end by 5 bases; junction bases not matched to a gene: 8. The CDR3 runs to 15 residues. Germline V gene lookup returns CDR1 SGHRS and CDR2 YFSETQ. DNA for the CDR3: TGCGCCAGCAGCCCCAGGGGGAATCCGAATGAAAAACTGTTTTTT. It codes for CASSPRGNPNEKLFF.

This clonotype was seen just once. This chain links TRBV27 with TRBJ2-7, with D hard to call. Germline lookup yields CDR1 MNHEY and CDR2 SMNVEV (reference sequence). The CDR3 runs 13 residues. V shed 3 bases and J shed 3 bases, with 9 bases lying between them. The CDR3 spells CASSFVSGYEQYF. In nucleotides, the CDR3 is TGTGCCAGCAGTTTTGTCTCGGGCTACGAGCAGTACTTC.